One T cell receptor (beta chain) is described in this entry. No antigen is known for it. Primers for the PCR totalled 60 Vbeta and 13 Jbeta. Assay used: immunoSEQ multiplex PCR; TCRdb lists only in-frame clones, some missing. The data hold tens of thousands of clones, with around 75% observed a single time. This entry is derived from a study of cytomegalovirus exposure and HLA in healthy donors. The study, taken as a whole, reports: A later analysis linked about 17,000 TCR beta sequences to HLA alleles at 0.05 false discovery rate. Previous analysis showed most TCR beta V segments were productive about 90% or about 30% of the time. It was shown in a later analysis that HLA-associated TCR beta chains were more clonally expanded than other, equally common chains. Among the most significant clusters, several appeared linked to common viral pathogens in a later analysis.

Germline-derived CDR1 and CDR2 are KGHSH and LQKENI. The CDR3 extends over 14 amino acids. Deletions cut 3 bases from V and 1 base from J, with 6 bases between. The rearrangement uses TRBV18 and TRBJ1-4, with D perhaps TRBD1 (5 bases). Sequenced material: PBMCs. The sequence came from a man in his 70s in good health and CMV-seronegative. DNA of the CDR3: TGTGCCAGCTCACCGGGGGGAACTAATGAAAAACTGTTTTTT. It yields the protein CASSPGGTNEKLFF. Based on the CDR3 plus reference TRBV18 and TRBJ1-4, the full variable domain is NAGVMQNPRHLVRRRGQEARLRCSPMKGHSHVYWYRQLPEEGLKFMVYLQKENIIDESGMPKERFSAEFPKEGPSILRIQQVVRGDSAAYFCASSPGGTNEKLFFGSGTQLSVL.